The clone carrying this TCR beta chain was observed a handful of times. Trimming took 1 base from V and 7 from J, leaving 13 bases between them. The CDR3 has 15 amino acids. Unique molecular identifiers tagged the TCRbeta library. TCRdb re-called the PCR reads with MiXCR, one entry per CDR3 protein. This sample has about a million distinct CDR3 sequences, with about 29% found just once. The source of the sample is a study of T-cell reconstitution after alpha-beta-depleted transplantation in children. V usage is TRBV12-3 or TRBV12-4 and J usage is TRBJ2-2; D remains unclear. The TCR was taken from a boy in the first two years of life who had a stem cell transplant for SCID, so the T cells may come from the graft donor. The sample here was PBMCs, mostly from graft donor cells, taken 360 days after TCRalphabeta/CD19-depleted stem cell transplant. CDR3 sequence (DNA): TGTGCCAGCAGTTTAGGCGGCCGAAAGGTCGGGGAGCTGTTTTTT. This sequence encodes CASSLGGRKVGELFF.